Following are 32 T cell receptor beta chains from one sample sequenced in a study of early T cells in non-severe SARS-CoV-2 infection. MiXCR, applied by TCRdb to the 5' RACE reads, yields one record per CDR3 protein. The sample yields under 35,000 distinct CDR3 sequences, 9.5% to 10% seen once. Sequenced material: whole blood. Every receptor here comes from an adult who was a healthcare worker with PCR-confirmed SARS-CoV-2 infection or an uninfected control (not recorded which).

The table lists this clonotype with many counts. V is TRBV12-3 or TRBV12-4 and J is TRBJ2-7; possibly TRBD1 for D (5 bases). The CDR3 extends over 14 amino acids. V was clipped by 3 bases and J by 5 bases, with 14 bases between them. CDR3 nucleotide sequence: TGTGCCAGCAGTTTTTTCCAGGGAATCAACGAGCAGTACTTC. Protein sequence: CASSFFQGINEQYF.

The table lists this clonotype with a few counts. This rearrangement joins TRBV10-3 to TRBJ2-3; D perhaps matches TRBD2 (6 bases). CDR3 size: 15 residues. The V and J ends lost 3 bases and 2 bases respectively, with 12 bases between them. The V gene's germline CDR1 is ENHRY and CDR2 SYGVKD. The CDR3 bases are TGTGCCATCAGTGACTGGGGGGTTTACACAGATACGCAGTATTTT. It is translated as CAISDWGVYTDTQYF.

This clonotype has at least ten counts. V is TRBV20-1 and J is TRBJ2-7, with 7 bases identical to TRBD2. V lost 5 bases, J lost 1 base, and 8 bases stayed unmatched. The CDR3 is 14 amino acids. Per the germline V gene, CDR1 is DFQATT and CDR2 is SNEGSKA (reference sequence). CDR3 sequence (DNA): TGCAGTGCTCGGTCTAGCGGCAGATCCTACGAGCAGTACTTC. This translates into CSARSSGRSYEQYF.

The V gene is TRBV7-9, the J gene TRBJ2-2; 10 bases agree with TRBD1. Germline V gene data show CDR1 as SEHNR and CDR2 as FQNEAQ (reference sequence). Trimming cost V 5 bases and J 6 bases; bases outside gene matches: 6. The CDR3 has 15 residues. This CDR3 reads CASSRGTGVAGELFF. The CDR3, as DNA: TGTGCCAGCAGCCGCGGGACAGGGGTCGCCGGGGAGCTGTTTTTT.

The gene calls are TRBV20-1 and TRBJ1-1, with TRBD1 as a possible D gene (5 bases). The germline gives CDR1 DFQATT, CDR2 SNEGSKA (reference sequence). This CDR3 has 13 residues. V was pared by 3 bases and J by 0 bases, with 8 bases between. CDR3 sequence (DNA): TGCAGTGCTAGGTCAGGGATGAACACTGAAGCTTTCTTT. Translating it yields CSARSGMNTEAFF.

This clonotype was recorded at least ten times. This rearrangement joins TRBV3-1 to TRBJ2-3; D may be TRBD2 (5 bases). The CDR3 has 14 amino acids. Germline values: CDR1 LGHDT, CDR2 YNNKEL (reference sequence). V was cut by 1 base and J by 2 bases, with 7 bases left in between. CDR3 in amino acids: CASSQAGSTDTQYF. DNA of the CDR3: TGTGCCAGCAGCCAAGCGGGGTCCACAGATACGCAGTATTTT.

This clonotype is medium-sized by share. The CDR3, as DNA: TGTGCCAGCAGCTTAAGGGTTGCTAGCGCAGATACGCAGTATTTT. Amino acid sequence: CASSLRVASADTQYF. V gene TRBV7-2 combines with J gene TRBJ2-3; weak D call: TRBD2 (6 bases). Germline loops: CDR1 SGHTA, CDR2 FQGNSA. The CDR3 consists of 15 residues. V dropped 2 bases and J dropped 4 bases, with 13 bases sitting between them.

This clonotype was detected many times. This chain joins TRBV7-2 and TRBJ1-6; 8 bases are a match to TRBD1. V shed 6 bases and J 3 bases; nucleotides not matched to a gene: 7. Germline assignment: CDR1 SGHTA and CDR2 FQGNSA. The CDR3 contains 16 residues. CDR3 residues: CASSRTGGGYNSPLHF. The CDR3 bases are TGTGCCAGCAGTCGTACAGGGGGTGGCTATAATTCACCCCTCCACTTT.

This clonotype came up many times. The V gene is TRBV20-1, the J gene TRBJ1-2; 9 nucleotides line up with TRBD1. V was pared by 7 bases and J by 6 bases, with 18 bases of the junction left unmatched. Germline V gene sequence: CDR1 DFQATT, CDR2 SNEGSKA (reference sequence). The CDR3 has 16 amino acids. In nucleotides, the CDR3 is TGCAGTGTACCTTCTTTAGACAGGGGGAGTCGGAATGGCTACACCTTC. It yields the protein CSVPSLDRGSRNGYTF.

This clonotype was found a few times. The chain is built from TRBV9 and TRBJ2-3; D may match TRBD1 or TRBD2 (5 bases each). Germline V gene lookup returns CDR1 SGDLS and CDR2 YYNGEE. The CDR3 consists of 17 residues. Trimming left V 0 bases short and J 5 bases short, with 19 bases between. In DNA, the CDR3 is TGTGCCAGCAGCGTAGACACACCGGGACGCGAAGGAGATACGCAGTATTTT. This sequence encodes CASSVDTPGREGDTQYF.

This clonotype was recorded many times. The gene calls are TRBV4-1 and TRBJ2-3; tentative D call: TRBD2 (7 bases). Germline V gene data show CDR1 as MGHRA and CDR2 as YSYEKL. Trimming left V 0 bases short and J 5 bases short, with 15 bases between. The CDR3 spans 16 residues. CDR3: CASSQDEREGGDTQYF. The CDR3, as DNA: TGCGCCAGCAGCCAAGATGAAAGGGAGGGGGGAGATACGCAGTATTTT.

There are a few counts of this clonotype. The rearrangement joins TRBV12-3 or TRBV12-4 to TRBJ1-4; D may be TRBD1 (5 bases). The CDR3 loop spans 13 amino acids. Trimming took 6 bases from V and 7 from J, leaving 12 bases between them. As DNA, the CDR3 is TGTGCCAGCAGGGGGCCCATTGGTGAAAAACTGTTTTTT. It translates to CASRGPIGEKLFF.

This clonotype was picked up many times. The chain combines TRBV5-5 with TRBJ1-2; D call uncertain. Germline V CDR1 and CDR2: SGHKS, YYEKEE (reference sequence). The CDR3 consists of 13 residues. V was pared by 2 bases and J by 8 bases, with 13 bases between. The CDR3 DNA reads TGTGCCAGCAGCTTCAGCCAGGATCGCGGCTACACCTTC. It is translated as CASSFSQDRGYTF.

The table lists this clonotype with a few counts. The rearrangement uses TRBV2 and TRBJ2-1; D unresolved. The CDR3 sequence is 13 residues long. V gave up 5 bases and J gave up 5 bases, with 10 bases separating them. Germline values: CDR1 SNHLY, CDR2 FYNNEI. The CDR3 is CASSLLRNNEQFF. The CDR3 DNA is TGTGCCAGCAGTCTCCTCCGGAACAATGAGCAGTTCTTC.

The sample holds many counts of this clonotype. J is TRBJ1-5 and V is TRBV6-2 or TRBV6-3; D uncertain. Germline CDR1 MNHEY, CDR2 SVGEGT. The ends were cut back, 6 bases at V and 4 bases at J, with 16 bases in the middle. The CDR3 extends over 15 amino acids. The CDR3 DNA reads TGTGCCAGCAGACCTCTGAGACGAGAAAATCAGCCCCAGCATTTT. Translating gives CASRPLRRENQPQHF.

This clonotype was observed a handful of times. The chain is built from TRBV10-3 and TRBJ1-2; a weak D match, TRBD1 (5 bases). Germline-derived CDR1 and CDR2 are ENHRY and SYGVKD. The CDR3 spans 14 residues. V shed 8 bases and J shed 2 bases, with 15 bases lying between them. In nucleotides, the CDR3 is TGTGCCATCCTGAGGGGCGAAGCAAACTATGGCTACACCTTC. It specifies CAILRGEANYGYTF.

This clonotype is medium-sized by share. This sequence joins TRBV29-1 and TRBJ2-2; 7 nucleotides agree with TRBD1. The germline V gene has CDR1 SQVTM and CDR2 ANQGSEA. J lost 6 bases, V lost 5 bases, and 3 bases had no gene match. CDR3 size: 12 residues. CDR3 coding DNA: TGCAGCGTTTCCGGGACAGCCGGGGAGCTGTTTTTT. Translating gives CSVSGTAGELFF.

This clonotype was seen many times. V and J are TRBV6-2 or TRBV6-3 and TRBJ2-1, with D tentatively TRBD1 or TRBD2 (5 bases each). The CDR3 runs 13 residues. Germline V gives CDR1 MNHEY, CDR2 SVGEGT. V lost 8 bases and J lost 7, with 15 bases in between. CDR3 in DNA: TGTGCCAGCCGTCCCGGGACGTTGAATGAGCAGTTCTTC. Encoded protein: CASRPGTLNEQFF.

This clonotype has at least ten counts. The CDR3 coding sequence is TGTGCCAGCAGCCCAGGACAGGGGGTTAGTAACAATCAGCCCCAGCATTTT. Protein sequence: CASSPGQGVSNNQPQHF. The chain has TRBV7-9 and TRBJ1-5, with 10 bases identical to TRBD1. Germline V gene sequence: CDR1 SEHNR, CDR2 FQNEAQ (reference sequence). The CDR3 consists of 17 residues. The V and J ends lost 5 bases and 3 bases, in that order; junction bases with no gene match: 10. Filled out from reference TRBV7-9 and TRBJ1-5, the complete variable domain reads DTGVSQNPRHKITKRGQNVTFRCDPISEHNRLYWYRQTLGQGPEFLTYFQNEAQLEKSRLLSDRFSAERPKGSFSTLEIQRTEQGDSAMYLCASSPGQGVSNNQPQHFGDGTRLSIL.

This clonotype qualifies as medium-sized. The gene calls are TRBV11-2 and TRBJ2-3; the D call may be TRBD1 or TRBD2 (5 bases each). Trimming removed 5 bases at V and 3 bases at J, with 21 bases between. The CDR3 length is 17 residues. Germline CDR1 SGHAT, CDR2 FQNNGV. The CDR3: CASSISAGSGMTDTQYF. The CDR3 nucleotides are TGTGCCAGCAGCATTTCGGCAGGGAGTGGAATGACAGATACGCAGTATTTT.

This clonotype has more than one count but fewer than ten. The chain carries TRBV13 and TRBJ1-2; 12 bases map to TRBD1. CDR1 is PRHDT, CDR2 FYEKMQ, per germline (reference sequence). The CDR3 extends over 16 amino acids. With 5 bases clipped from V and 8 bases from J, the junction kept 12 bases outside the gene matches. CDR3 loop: CASSPPGTGGVGGYTF. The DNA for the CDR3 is TGTGCCAGCAGCCCCCCCGGGACAGGGGGCGTAGGAGGCTACACCTTC.

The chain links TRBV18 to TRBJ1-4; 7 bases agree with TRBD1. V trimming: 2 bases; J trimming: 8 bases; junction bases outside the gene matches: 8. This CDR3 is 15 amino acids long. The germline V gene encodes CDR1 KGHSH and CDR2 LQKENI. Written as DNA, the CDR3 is TGTGCCAGCTCACCAATGAGGACAGGAGGAGAAAAACTGTTTTTT. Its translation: CASSPMRTGGEKLFF. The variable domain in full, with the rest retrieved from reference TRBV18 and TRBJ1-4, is NAGVMQNPRHLVRRRGQEARLRCSPMKGHSHVYWYRQLPEEGLKFMVYLQKENIIDESGMPKERFSAEFPKEGPSILRIQQVVRGDSAAYFCASSPMRTGGEKLFFGSGTQLSVL.

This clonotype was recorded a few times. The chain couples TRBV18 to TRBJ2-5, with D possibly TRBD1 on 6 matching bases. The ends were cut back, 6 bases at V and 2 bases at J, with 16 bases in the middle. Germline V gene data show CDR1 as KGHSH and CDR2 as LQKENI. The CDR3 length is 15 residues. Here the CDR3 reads CASSRDRIMQETQYF. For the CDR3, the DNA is TGTGCCAGCTCGCGAGACAGGATCATGCAAGAGACCCAGTACTTC.

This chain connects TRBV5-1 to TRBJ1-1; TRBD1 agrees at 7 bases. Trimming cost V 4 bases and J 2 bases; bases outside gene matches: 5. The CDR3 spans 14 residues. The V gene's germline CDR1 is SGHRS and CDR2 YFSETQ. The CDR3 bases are TGCGCCAGCAGCATGGGACAGAAAAACACTGAAGCTTTCTTT. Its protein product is CASSMGQKNTEAFF.

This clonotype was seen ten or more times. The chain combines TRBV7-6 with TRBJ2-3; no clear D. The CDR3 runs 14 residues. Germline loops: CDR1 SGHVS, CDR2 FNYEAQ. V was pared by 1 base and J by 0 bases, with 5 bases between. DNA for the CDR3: TGTGCCAGCAGCTTAGGTCCTAGCACAGATACGCAGTATTTT. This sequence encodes CASSLGPSTDTQYF.

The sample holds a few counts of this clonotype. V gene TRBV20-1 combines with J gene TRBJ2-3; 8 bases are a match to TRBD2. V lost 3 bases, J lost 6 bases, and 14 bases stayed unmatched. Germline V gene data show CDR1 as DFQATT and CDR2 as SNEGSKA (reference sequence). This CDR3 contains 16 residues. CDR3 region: CSASFPGTSASDTQYF. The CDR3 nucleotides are TGCAGTGCTAGTTTTCCTGGGACTAGTGCTTCGGATACGCAGTATTTT.

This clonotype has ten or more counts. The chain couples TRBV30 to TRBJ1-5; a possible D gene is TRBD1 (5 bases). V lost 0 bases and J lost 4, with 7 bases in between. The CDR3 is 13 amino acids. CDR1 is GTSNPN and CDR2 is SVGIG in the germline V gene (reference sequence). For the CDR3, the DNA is TGTGCCTGGAGTGTACGGGGGAATCAGCCCCAGCATTTT. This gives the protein CAWSVRGNQPQHF.

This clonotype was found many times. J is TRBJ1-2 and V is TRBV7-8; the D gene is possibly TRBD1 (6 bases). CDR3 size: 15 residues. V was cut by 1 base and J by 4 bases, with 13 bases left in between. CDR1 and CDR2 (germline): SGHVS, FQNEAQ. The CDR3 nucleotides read TGTGCCAGCAGCTTAGGATCGACAGGAGCCTATGGCTACACCTTC. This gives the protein CASSLGSTGAYGYTF.

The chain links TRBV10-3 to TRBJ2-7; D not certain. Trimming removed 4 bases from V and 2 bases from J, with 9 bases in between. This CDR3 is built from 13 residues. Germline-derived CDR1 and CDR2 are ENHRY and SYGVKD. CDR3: CAISANAPYEQYF. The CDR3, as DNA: TGTGCCATCAGTGCAAACGCCCCCTACGAGCAGTACTTC.

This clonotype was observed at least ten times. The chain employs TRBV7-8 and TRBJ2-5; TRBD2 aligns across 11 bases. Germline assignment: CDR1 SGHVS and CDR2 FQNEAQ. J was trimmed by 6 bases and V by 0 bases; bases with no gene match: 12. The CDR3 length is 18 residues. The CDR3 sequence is CASSLATGTSGSRKTQYF. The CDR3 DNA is TGTGCCAGCAGCTTAGCGACCGGGACTAGCGGTTCCAGGAAGACCCAGTACTTC.

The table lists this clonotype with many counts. CDR3 amino acids: CASSKPQGMNTEAFF. CDR3 in DNA: TGTGCCAGCAGCAAACCCCAGGGTATGAACACTGAAGCTTTCTTT. This sequence joins TRBV21-1 and TRBJ1-1; the DNA was not used to check the table's D call, TRBD1. TRBV21-1 is listed as a pseudogene. CDR3 length: 15 residues.

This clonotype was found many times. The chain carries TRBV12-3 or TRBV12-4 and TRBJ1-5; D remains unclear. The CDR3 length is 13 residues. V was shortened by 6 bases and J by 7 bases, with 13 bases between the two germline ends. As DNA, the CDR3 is TGTGCCAGCAGCCAGGCTGGGTGGCAGCCCCAGCATTTT. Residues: CASSQAGWQPQHF.